This TCR beta chain was found in a study of post-analysis software for immune sequencing data. On this clonotype itself: Antigen specificity is unknown.

The CDR3 has 17 residues. The V gene lost 5 bases and the J gene lost 4 bases, with 22 bases spanning the gap. Germline loops: CDR1 SEHNR, CDR2 FQNEAQ (reference sequence). cDNA libraries of TCR beta carried unique molecular identifiers. TCRdb called the PCR reads again in MiXCR, with one record for every CDR3 protein. The sample lists under 200,000 distinct CDR3 sequences; 29% were seen once. Study-wide results and caveats: Comparison of patients with controls showed four or five TRBV segments more frequent in patients, TRBV5-6, TRBV5-1 and TRBV20-1 among them. Normalized Chao1 diversity was significantly lower in multiple sclerosis patients than in controls.

The chain carries TRBV7-9 and TRBJ2-3; D may match TRBD1 or TRBD2 (6 bases each). Material: blood. The clonotype was recovered from a girl between 2 and 17 years old with multiple sclerosis. The CDR3 DNA reads as TGTGCCAGCAGCCCCTATAGGGGGGCGGGCGTCGCAGATACGCAGTATTTT. This sequence encodes CASSPYRGAGVADTQYF.